This entry lists 18 T cell receptor beta chains sequenced from one sample in a study of T cell responses to AZD1222 COVID-19 vaccine. Libraries were prepared by immunoSEQ multiplex PCR; TCRdb keeps only in-frame clonotypes and omits some of them. The repertoire includes more than 85,000 clones, 80% to 90% of them detected once, and approximately 7.9% sits in the top ten. Specimen: peripheral blood, collected on day 0 of AZD1222 vaccination. These receptors originate from an adult in good health.

V gene TRBV7-2 combines with J gene TRBJ2-3; possibly TRBD1 or TRBD2 for D (5 bases each). The CDR3 runs 17 residues. The germline gives CDR1 SGHTA, CDR2 FQGNSA. Trimming took off 1 base at V and 6 bases at J, with 20 bases between the two ends. This CDR3 is CASSLDAGPRGADTQYF. The DNA for the CDR3 is TGTGCCAGCAGCTTAGATGCGGGTCCAAGAGGGGCCGATACGCAGTATTTT.

This chain uses TRBV6-2 or TRBV6-3 with TRBJ1-2, with D possibly matching TRBD1 (5 bases). The length of the CDR3 is 13 residues. Germline CDR1 reads MNHEY; CDR2 reads SVGEGT. With 2 bases removed from V and 8 bases from J, the gap between germline ends came to 12 bases. The CDR3 nucleotides read TGTGCCAGCAGTTACGTGGGGGAACAAGGCTACACCTTC. This translates into CASSYVGEQGYTF.

There are a few counts of this clone. This sequence joins TRBV7-9 and TRBJ2-7; 7 bases agree with TRBD2. The CDR3 is 14 amino acids. J was trimmed by 6 bases and V by 5 bases; bases with no gene match: 10. Germline-derived CDR1 and CDR2 are SEHNR and FQNEAQ (reference sequence). DNA of the CDR3: TGTGCCAGCAGCCCAGACCCGGGGAGGGGCGAGCAGTACTTC. Translated: CASSPDPGRGEQYF. The whole variable domain, remainder taken from reference TRBV7-9 and TRBJ2-7, is DTGVSQNPRHKITKRGQNVTFRCDPISEHNRLYWYRQTLGQGPEFLTYFQNEAQLEKSRLLSDRFSAERPKGSFSTLEIQRTEQGDSAMYLCASSPDPGRGEQYFGPGTRLTVT.

V usage is TRBV30 and J usage is TRBJ1-2, with 12 bases fitting TRBD1. The CDR3 extends over 14 amino acids. Germline CDR1 reads GTSNPN; CDR2 reads SVGIG (reference sequence). Unmatched junction bases numbered 7, after V lost 5 bases and J lost 6 bases. This chain's CDR3 is CAWLPGQGAHGYTF. DNA of the CDR3: TGTGCCTGGCTTCCGGGACAGGGGGCTCATGGCTACACCTTC.

The J gene is TRBJ2-7, the V gene TRBV13, with D possibly being TRBD1 (6 bases). The V gene lost 5 bases and the J gene lost 0 bases, with 29 bases spanning the gap. The CDR3 contains 20 residues. Germline CDR1 and CDR2: PRHDT and FYEKMQ (reference sequence). CDR3 sequence (DNA): TGTGCCAGCAGCCCCATTACCCACAGGGAACCGGATAGGAGCTCCTACGAGCAGTACTTC. As protein: CASSPITHREPDRSSYEQYF.

CDR3 bases: TGTGCCAGCAGCGGGGATTTCGAGCAGTACTTC. Its translation is CASSGDFEQYF. This chain uses TRBV6-5 with TRBJ2-7, with D possibly TRBD2 on 5 matching bases. V was trimmed by 6 bases and J by 6 bases, leaving 9 bases between them. The length of the CDR3 is 11 residues. Germline-derived CDR1 and CDR2 are MNHEY and SVGAGI.

The V and J genes are TRBV5-1 and TRBJ2-1; TRBD2 might be the D (6 bases). The ends were cut back, 6 bases at V and 2 bases at J, with 18 bases in the middle. The CDR3 extends over 16 amino acids. The germline V gene encodes CDR1 SGHRS and CDR2 YFSETQ. CDR3 DNA sequence: TGCGCCAGCAACCCGACGGCGGGGACCACCTACAATGAGCAGTTCTTC. Translated: CASNPTAGTTYNEQFF.

The V and J genes are TRBV19 and TRBJ1-5; no clear D. This CDR3 has 14 residues. Trimming pared 3 bases from V and 4 bases from J, leaving 10 bases between. Looked up from germline, CDR1 is LNHDA and CDR2 is SQIVND (reference sequence). The CDR3 spells CASSIGSGNQPQHF. In DNA form, the CDR3 reads TGTGCCAGTAGTATCGGGTCGGGGAATCAGCCCCAGCATTTT. The variable domain in full, with the rest retrieved from reference TRBV19 and TRBJ1-5, is DGGITQSPKYLFRKEGQNVTLSCEQNLNHDAMYWYRQDPGQGLRLIYYSQIVNDFQKGDIAEGYSVSREKKESFPLTVTSAQKNPTAFYLCASSIGSGNQPQHFGDGTRLSIL.

This chain links TRBV18 with TRBJ1-2; 8 nucleotides line up with TRBD1. Germline V lookup: CDR1 KGHSH, CDR2 LQKENI. This CDR3 contains 16 residues. Losses at the gene ends were 3 bases for V and 7 bases for J; bases not matched to a gene: 13. CDR3 in amino acids: CASSPRTGIEAGGYTF. Written as DNA, the CDR3 is TGTGCCAGCTCACCCCGGACAGGGATCGAAGCAGGTGGCTACACCTTC.

This clone has only a few counts. The rearrangement uses TRBV7-9 and TRBJ2-3; tentatively, D is TRBD1 (5 bases). CDR3 length: 15 amino acids. Germline V gene sequence: CDR1 SEHNR, CDR2 FQNEAQ (reference sequence). The V gene lost 0 bases and the J gene lost 2 bases, with 9 bases spanning the gap. For the CDR3, the DNA is TGTGCCAGCAGCTTAGCCAGGGATTTCACAGATACGCAGTATTTT. It codes for CASSLARDFTDTQYF.

J is TRBJ2-5 and V is TRBV5-6, with 8 bases matching TRBD2. With 1 base clipped from V and 4 bases from J, the junction kept 6 bases outside the gene matches. From germline, CDR1 is SGHDT and CDR2 YYEEEE. The CDR3 totals 15 residues. The CDR3 reads CASSLQASGRETQYF. In nucleotides, the CDR3 is TGTGCCAGCAGCTTGCAGGCTAGCGGGCGAGAGACCCAGTACTTC.

V and J are TRBV7-6 and TRBJ1-4; D is uncertain. The CDR3 is 18 residues long. V was shortened by 5 bases and J by 1 base, with 20 bases between the two germline ends. The germline gives CDR1 SGHVS, CDR2 FNYEAQ. The CDR3 sequence is CASSPFQSRALTNEKLFF. The CDR3 nucleotides are TGTGCCAGCAGCCCCTTTCAATCAAGGGCCCTAACTAATGAAAAACTGTTTTTT.

The rearrangement links TRBV27 to TRBJ2-1, with D unclear. Deletions cut 3 bases from V and 10 bases from J, with 4 bases between. CDR3 length: 10 residues. Germline V gives CDR1 MNHEY, CDR2 SMNVEV (reference sequence). Here the CDR3 DNA reads TGTGCCAGCAGTTTTCCCGAGCAGTTCTTC. Its protein is CASSFPEQFF.

This chain joins TRBV12-3 or TRBV12-4 and TRBJ1-6; D ambiguous. The V gene lost 3 bases and the J gene lost 5 bases, with 2 bases spanning the gap. The CDR3 consists of 12 residues. DNA for the CDR3: TGTGCCAGCAGTTTGCATAATTCACCCCTCCACTTT. Residues: CASSLHNSPLHF.

A single count supports this clone. The rearrangement links TRBV7-3 to TRBJ2-7, with D perhaps matching TRBD1 or TRBD2 (5 bases each). Germline lookup yields CDR1 SGHTA and CDR2 FQGTGA. Trimming removed 4 bases at V and 8 bases at J, with 18 bases between. This CDR3 is 14 amino acids long. CDR3 sequence reads: CASSSSRGDGKQYF. CDR3 DNA: TGTGCCAGCAGCTCCTCCAGAGGGGACGGAAAGCAGTACTTC.

The CDR3, as DNA: TGTGCCAGCTCTGGTGAGCAGGCCCACACCGGCTATGGCTACACCTTC. This translates into CASSGEQAHTGYGYTF. The V gene is TRBV18, the J gene TRBJ1-2; D uncertain. The CDR3 loop spans 16 amino acids. Trimming removed 6 bases from V and 4 bases from J, with 21 bases in between. Looked up from germline, CDR1 is KGHSH and CDR2 is LQKENI.

This clone was counted once. The genes are TRBV27 and TRBJ1-1, with D possibly being TRBD1 (5 bases). CDR1 is MNHEY, CDR2 SMNVEV, per germline (reference sequence). V was pared by 5 bases and J by 0 bases, with 16 bases between. This CDR3 is 16 amino acids long. The CDR3 reads CASSGVAGGMNTEAFF. In DNA, the CDR3 is TGTGCCAGCAGTGGGGTTGCGGGGGGTATGAACACTGAAGCTTTCTTT.

This chain links TRBV18 with TRBJ2-5; the D is unclear. The CDR3 sequence is 14 residues long. Trimming cost V 0 bases and J 5 bases, with 10 bases left between them. Germline V lookup: CDR1 KGHSH, CDR2 LQKENI. The CDR3 DNA reads TGTGCCAGCTCACCACCCACGGGTTCGGAGACCCAGTACTTC. This sequence encodes CASSPPTGSETQYF.